These 10 T cell receptor beta chains originate from one sample sequenced in a study of T cells after yellow fever vaccination. TCRdb re-called the 5' RACE reads with MiXCR, one entry per CDR3 protein. The table lists 350,000 or so distinct CDR3 sequences, 8.1% of them singletons, with about 16% in the top ten. Sequences were derived from PBMCs, sampled about 49 days after the first yellow fever vaccination. Source of these receptors: a man in his late teens or twenties who received the YFV17D yellow fever vaccine.

The table lists this clonotype with a few counts. The chain has TRBV18 and TRBJ1-4; 7 bases agree with TRBD1. J gave up 3 bases and V 6 bases, and 4 bases lay outside the gene matches. The germline gives CDR1 KGHSH, CDR2 LQKENI. CDR3 length equals 14 residues. The CDR3 protein is CASSQTGPNEKLFF. The CDR3 coding sequence is TGTGCCAGCTCGCAGACAGGGCCTAATGAAAAACTGTTTTTT.

This clonotype was detected a few times. J is TRBJ1-5 and V is TRBV6-2 or TRBV6-3, with D uncertain. Trimming took off 5 bases at V and 5 bases at J, with 13 bases between the two ends. Germline V gives CDR1 MNHEY, CDR2 SVGEGT. There are 14 residues in the CDR3. The CDR3, as DNA: TGTGCCAGCAGTCAGGACGGGTGGGATCAGCCCCAGCATTTT. It is translated as CASSQDGWDQPQHF.

V and J are TRBV10-3 and TRBJ2-2; 12 bases map to TRBD2. Trimming removed 10 bases from V and 0 bases from J; junction bases left unmatched: 3. CDR1 is ENHRY, CDR2 SYGVKD, per germline. The CDR3 contains 15 residues. As DNA, the CDR3 is TGTGCCAACCTAGCGGGGGGGACGAACACCGGGGAGCTGTTTTTT. It encodes CANLAGGTNTGELFF.

This clonotype was seen a handful of times. The chain joins TRBV15 to TRBJ2-7, with D uncertain. The CDR3 contains 13 residues. In germline, CDR1 is LNHNV, CDR2 YYDKDF (reference sequence). Trimming shortened V by 0 bases and J by 2 bases, and 5 bases separated the two germline ends. The CDR3: CATSRDFAYEQYV. DNA for the CDR3: TGTGCCACCAGCAGAGACTTTGCCTACGAGCAGTACGTC.

The V call is TRBV7-3, the J call TRBJ2-3; 7 nucleotides match TRBD2. Germline assignment: CDR1 SGHTA and CDR2 FQGTGA. J gave up 7 bases and V 1 base, and 5 bases lay outside the gene matches. The CDR3 consists of 14 residues. Here the CDR3 DNA reads TGTGCCAGCAGCTTAAGCGCGGGGGATTATACGCAGTATTTT. It specifies CASSLSAGDYTQYF.

This clonotype was recorded many times. The CDR3 DNA reads TGCAGTGCTAGAGAATGGGCTACAGATACGCAGTATTTT. Amino acids: CSAREWATDTQYF. This sequence joins TRBV20-1 and TRBJ2-3; D is uncertain. Trimming stripped 0 bases from V and 3 bases from J, with 7 bases between. Looked up from germline, CDR1 is DFQATT and CDR2 is SNEGSKA (reference sequence). The CDR3 has 13 amino acids.

This clonotype was recorded a few times. The rearrangement uses TRBV2 and TRBJ1-5; tentatively, D is TRBD1 (5 bases). V was trimmed by 8 bases and J by 3 bases, leaving 8 bases between them. Per germline, CDR1 SNHLY and CDR2 FYNNEI. The CDR3 totals 12 residues. This chain's CDR3 is CASWDFNQPQHF. The CDR3 nucleotides read TGTGCCAGCTGGGACTTCAATCAGCCCCAGCATTTT.

This clonotype was recorded a few times. V gene TRBV20-1 combines with J gene TRBJ1-6, with D perhaps TRBD1 (6 bases). The CDR3 has 15 residues. The V end was cut by 4 bases, the J end by 8 bases, with 18 bases between. Germline V gene data show CDR1 as DFQATT and CDR2 as SNEGSKA (reference sequence). CDR3 in amino acids: CSATTAGGLDSPLHF. The CDR3 region has the DNA TGCAGTGCTACTACCGCGGGGGGGCTCGATTCACCCCTCCACTTT.

A few counts support this clonotype. The chain couples TRBV5-6 to TRBJ2-5; D is unclear. Trimming stripped 4 bases from V and 0 bases from J, with 22 bases between. The germline CDR1 and CDR2 sequences are SGHDT and YYEEEE. The CDR3 is 18 residues long. The CDR3 is CASSETAFGRMYQETQYF. The CDR3 nucleotides are TGTGCCAGCAGCGAAACAGCATTTGGGCGGATGTACCAAGAGACCCAGTACTTC. The whole variable domain, filled in from reference TRBV5-6 and TRBJ2-5, reads DAGVTQSPTHLIKTRGQQVTLRCSPKSGHDTVSWYQQALGQGPQFIFQYYEEEERQRGNFPDRFSGHQFPNYSSELNVNALLLGDSALYLCASSETAFGRMYQETQYFGPGTRLLVL.

The chain's CDR3 is CASSSRWRDTEAFF. CDR3 bases: TGTGCCAGCAGCTCCCGCTGGCGGGACACTGAAGCTTTCTTT. V usage is TRBV7-2 and J usage is TRBJ1-1; no reliable D call. V was trimmed by 4 bases and J by 3 bases, leaving 12 bases between them. The CDR3 is made up of 14 amino acids. The germline CDR1 and CDR2 sequences are SGHTA and FQGNSA.